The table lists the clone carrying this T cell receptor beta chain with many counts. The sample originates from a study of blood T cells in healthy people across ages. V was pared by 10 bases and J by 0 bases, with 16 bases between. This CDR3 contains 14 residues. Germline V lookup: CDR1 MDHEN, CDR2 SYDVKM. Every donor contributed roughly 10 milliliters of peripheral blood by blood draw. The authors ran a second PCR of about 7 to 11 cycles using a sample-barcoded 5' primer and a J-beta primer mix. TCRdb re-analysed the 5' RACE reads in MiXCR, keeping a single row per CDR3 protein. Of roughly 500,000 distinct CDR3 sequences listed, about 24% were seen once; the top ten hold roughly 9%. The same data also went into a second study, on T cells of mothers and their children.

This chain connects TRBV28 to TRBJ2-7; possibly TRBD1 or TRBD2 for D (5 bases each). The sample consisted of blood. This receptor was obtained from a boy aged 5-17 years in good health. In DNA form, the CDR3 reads TGTGCCACGCAGGGAGCGGTTAACTCCTACGAGCAGTACTTC. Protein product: CATQGAVNSYEQYF. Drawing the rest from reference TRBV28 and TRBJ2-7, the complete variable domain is DVKVTQSSRYLVKRTGEKVFLECVQDMDHENMFWYRQDPGLGLRLIYFSYDVKMKEKGDIPEGYSVSREKKERFSLILESASTNQTSMYLCATQGAVNSYEQYFGPGTRLTVT.